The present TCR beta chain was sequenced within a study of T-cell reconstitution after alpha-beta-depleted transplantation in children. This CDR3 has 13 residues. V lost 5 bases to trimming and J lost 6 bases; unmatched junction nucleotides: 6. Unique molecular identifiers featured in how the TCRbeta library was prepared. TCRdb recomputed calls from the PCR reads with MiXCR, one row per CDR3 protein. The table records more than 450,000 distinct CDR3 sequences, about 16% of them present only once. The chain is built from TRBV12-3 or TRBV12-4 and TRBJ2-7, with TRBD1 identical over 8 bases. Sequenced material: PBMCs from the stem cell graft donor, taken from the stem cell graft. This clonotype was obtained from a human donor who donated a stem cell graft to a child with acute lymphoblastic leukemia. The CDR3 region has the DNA TGTGCCAGCAGTGCAGGGGGCTCGAGCGAGCAGTACTTC. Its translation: CASSAGGSSEQYF.